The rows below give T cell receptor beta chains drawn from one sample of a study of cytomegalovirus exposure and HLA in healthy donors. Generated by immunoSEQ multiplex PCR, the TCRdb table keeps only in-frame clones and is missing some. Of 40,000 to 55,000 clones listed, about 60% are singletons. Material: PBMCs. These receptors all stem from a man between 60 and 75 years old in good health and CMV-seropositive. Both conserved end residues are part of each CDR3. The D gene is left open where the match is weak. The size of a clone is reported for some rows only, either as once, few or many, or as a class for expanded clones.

TGTGCCAGCAGCCACGACAGGGGGCGCGTGGGTGAAAAACTGTTTTTT | CASSHDRGRVGEKLFF | . | TRBJ1-4 | TRBV7-9 | TRBD1
TGTGCCAGCAGCCAAGGCCAAGCGGGAGATGAGCAGTTCTTC | CASSQGQAGDEQFF | . | TRBJ2-1 | TRBV4-2 | TRBD2
TGTGCCAGCAGTTACGGGACAGGGTTCACTGAGCAGTTCTTC | CASSYGTGFTEQFF | . | TRBJ2-1 | TRBV6-6 | TRBD1
TGCGCCAGCAGCCAAATTGCCTTTCCGGGGAGGAACTCTGGAAACACCATATATTTT | CASSQIAFPGRNSGNTIYF | . | TRBJ1-3 | TRBV4-1 | .
TGCGCCAGCAGCCAAGATAGACGGGCCTACAATGAGCAGTTCTTC | CASSQDRRAYNEQFF | . | TRBJ2-1 | TRBV4-3 | .
TGTGCCAGCAGCTTCGGGCGGGCAATATTCTACGAGCAGTACTTC | CASSFGRAIFYEQYF | . | TRBJ2-7 | TRBV11-1 | .
TGTGCCAGCAAAGGACAGGGGGCAGATACGCAGTATTTT | CASKGQGADTQYF | few | TRBJ2-3 | TRBV6-6 | TRBD1
TGTGCCAGCAGCGCAATAGCGGGAGCATGGTACCAAGAGACCCAGTACTTC | CASSAIAGAWYQETQYF | . | TRBJ2-5 | TRBV9 | TRBD2
TGTGCCAGCAGCTCCCTTAGCGGGAGGGCAAATGAGCAGTTCTTC | CASSSLSGRANEQFF | once | TRBJ2-1 | TRBV11-2 | TRBD2
TGTGCCAGCAGTGATTCAGGGTGGGACATAGGCACCGGGGAGCTGTTTTTT | CASSDSGWDIGTGELFF | few | TRBJ2-2 | TRBV25-1 | .
TGTGCCAGCAGCTTAACGGGACCCACCGGCGGGGATGAGCAGTTCTTC | CASSLTGPTGGDEQFF | few | TRBJ2-1 | TRBV7-9 | .
TGTGCCTGGAGTGTACGGGAGGATCAGCCCCAGCATTTT | CAWSVREDQPQHF | . | TRBJ1-5 | TRBV30 | .
TGTGCCAGCAGCTTTGGACACCTCTCCTACAATGAGCAGTTCTTC | CASSFGHLSYNEQFF | few | TRBJ2-1 | TRBV7-9 | .
TGTGCCAGCAGCTTTTTTCTTTCCGGGAGCAGACACGAGCAGTACTTC | CASSFFLSGSRHEQYF | . | TRBJ2-7 | TRBV7-9 | .
TGTGCCAGCAGCATGAACATGAACACTGAAGCTTTCTTT | CASSMNMNTEAFF | few | TRBJ1-1 | TRBV11-3 | .
TGTGCCAGCAGCTTAGCGGAGCGAATCACAGATACGCAGTATTTT | CASSLAERITDTQYF | few | TRBJ2-3 | TRBV7-2 | .
TGTGCCGCGAGACGGGGGTCGAGTACTCATGAAAAACTGTTTTTT | CAARRGSSTHEKLFF | . | TRBJ1-4 | TRBV30 | .
TGTGCCACCAGCAGAGATTTAAGGGGAGGGAGTACCGGGGAGCTGTTTTTT | CATSRDLRGGSTGELFF | . | TRBJ2-2 | TRBV15 | TRBD2
TGTGCCAGCAGCCAATACAGGGGCGGTGGCTACACCTTC | CASSQYRGGGYTF | few | TRBJ1-2 | TRBV14 | TRBD1
TGTGCCAGTAGTATCCGAGCAAGGGGAGAGCAGTTCTTC | CASSIRARGEQFF | . | TRBJ2-1 | TRBV19 | .